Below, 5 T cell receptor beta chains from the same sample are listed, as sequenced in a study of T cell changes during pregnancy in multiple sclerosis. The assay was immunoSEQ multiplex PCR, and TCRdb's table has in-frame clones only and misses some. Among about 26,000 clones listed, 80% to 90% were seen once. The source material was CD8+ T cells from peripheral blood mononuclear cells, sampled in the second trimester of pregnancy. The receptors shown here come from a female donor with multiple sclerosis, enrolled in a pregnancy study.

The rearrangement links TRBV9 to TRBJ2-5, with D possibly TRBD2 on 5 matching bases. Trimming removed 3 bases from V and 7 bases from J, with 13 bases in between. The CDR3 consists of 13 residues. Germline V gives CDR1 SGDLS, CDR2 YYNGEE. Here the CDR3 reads CASSETLAGTQYF. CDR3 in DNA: TGTGCCAGCAGCGAAACTCTTGCGGGGACCCAGTACTTC.

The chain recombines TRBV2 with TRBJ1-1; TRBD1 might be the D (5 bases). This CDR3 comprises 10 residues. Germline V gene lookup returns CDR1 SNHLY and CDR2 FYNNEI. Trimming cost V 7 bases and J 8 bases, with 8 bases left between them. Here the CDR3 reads CASMTVEAFF. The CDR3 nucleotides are TGTGCCAGCATGACAGTCGAAGCTTTCTTT.

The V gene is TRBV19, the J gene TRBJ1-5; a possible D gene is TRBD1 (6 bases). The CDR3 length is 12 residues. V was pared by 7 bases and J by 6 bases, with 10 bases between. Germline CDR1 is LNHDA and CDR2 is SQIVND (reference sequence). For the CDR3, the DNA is TGTGCCAGTACCATAGGGGGTCAGCCCCAGCATTTT. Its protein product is CASTIGGQPQHF.

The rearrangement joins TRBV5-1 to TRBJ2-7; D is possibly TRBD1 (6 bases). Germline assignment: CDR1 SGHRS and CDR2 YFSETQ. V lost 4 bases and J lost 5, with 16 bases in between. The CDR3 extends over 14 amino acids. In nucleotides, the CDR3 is TGCGCCAGCAGCATACAGGGTGCTTTAAACGAGCAGTACTTC. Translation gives CASSIQGALNEQYF.

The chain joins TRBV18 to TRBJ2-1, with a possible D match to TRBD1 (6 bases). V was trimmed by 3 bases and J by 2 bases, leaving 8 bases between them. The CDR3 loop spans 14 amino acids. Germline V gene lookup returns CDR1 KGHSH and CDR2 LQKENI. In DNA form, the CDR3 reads TGTGCCAGCTCACCTTCAGGGGCCTACAATGAGCAGTTCTTC. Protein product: CASSPSGAYNEQFF.